The next 11 T cell receptor beta chains were all read from a single sample in a study of beta chain features in type 1 diabetes. The study, taken as a whole, reports: Moderately but significantly shorter TCRB CDR3s were found in Type 1 diabetes patients in all four CD4+ subsets.

Expressed TCRB transcripts were sequenced after all isolated RNA was converted to cDNA. The data were produced by immunoSEQ multiplex PCR, yet TCRdb's version contains in-frame clones alone and is incomplete. The data show more than 300,000 clones, roughly 12% seen once. No antigen is known for these receptors. The sample was naive CD4+ T cells from blood. These TCRs come from a woman aged 18-29 years with type 1 diabetes.

This clone was recorded a few times. The chain carries TRBV2 and TRBJ2-3; 9 bases line up with TRBD1. Losses at the gene ends were 6 bases for V and 2 bases for J; bases not matched to a gene: 6. Germline values: CDR1 SNHLY, CDR2 FYNNEI. The CDR3 length is 15 residues. DNA of the CDR3: TGTGCCAGCAGGGTCGGGACAGGGCTCACAGATACGCAGTATTTT. It codes for CASRVGTGLTDTQYF.

The table lists this clone with a few counts. The gene calls are TRBV7-2 and TRBJ2-4; D gene ambiguous. Germline values: CDR1 SGHTA, CDR2 FQGNSA. V lost 5 bases and J lost 1, with 12 bases in between. The CDR3 extends over 15 amino acids. CDR3 nucleotides: TGTGCCAGCAGCCCTATCTTGAAGGCCAAAAACATTCAGTACTTC. Its translation is CASSPILKAKNIQYF. The entire variable domain, with the rest obtained from reference TRBV7-2 and TRBJ2-4, is as follows: GAGVSQSPSNKVTEKGKDVELRCDPISGHTALYWYRQSLGQGLEFLIYFQGNSAPDKSGLPSDRFSAERTGGSVSTLTIQRTQQEDSAVYLCASSPILKAKNIQYFGAGTRLSVL.

V is TRBV5-8 and J is TRBJ2-3; perhaps TRBD1 as D (6 bases). The CDR3 spans 17 residues. Germline V gives CDR1 SGHTS, CDR2 YDEGEE. Trimming took off 0 bases at V and 0 bases at J, with 14 bases between the two ends. CDR3 nucleotides: TGTGCCAGCAGCTTGGCCCTGGGGGCGCAGAGCACAGATACGCAGTATTTT. Protein sequence: CASSLALGAQSTDTQYF.

This clone has more than one count but fewer than ten. The chain joins TRBV12-5 to TRBJ1-5; 8 bases map to TRBD1. Germline values: CDR1 LGHNT, CDR2 FRNRAP. The V segment lost 6 bases and the J segment 7 bases; nucleotides outside the gene matches: 5. This CDR3 has 13 amino acids. CDR3 protein: CASGYRGGQPQHF. CDR3 nucleotide sequence: TGTGCTAGTGGGTACAGGGGGGGCCAGCCCCAGCATTTT. Combining the CDR3 with reference TRBV12-5 and TRBJ1-5 gives the whole variable domain DARVTQTPRHKVTEMGQEVTMRCQPILGHNTVFWYRQTMMQGLELLAYFRNRAPLDDSGMPKDRFSAEMPDATLATLKIQPSEPRDSAVYFCASGYRGGQPQHFGDGTRLSIL.

This clone was observed a handful of times. V is TRBV7-9 and J is TRBJ2-2; D not resolved. CDR3 length: 13 residues. V lost 3 bases, J lost 6 bases, and 8 bases lay in between. CDR1 is SEHNR, CDR2 FQNEAQ, per germline (reference sequence). CDR3 nucleotides: TGTGCCAGCAGCTTTAAACTCCCCGGGGAGCTGTTTTTT. Its protein product is CASSFKLPGELFF. The complete variable domain, with remaining parts taken from reference TRBV7-9 and TRBJ2-2, reads DTGVSQNPRHKITKRGQNVTFRCDPISEHNRLYWYRQTLGQGPEFLTYFQNEAQLEKSRLLSDRFSAERPKGSFSTLEIQRTEQGDSAMYLCASSFKLPGELFFGEGSRLTVL.

This clone appeared a few times. The J gene is TRBJ2-1, the V gene TRBV5-1, with 8 positions matching TRBD1. The length of the CDR3 is 14 residues. Germline-derived CDR1 and CDR2 are SGHRS and YFSETQ. With V trimmed by 4 bases and J by 7 bases, 7 bases remained unmatched. The CDR3 here is CASSRGQERNEQFF. The CDR3 DNA follows: TGCGCCAGCAGCAGGGGACAGGAACGGAATGAGCAGTTCTTC.

The chain is built from TRBV7-9 and TRBJ1-5, with 11 bases identical to TRBD1. Germline trimming cut 5 bases from V and 9 bases from J; bases unmatched to any gene: 6. This CDR3 spans 14 amino acids. Germline V gives CDR1 SEHNR, CDR2 FQNEAQ (reference sequence). CDR3 nucleotides: TGTGCCAGCAGCGCGGGACAGGGGGTCGGGCCCCAGCATTTT. It is translated as CASSAGQGVGPQHF. The whole variable domain, filled in from reference TRBV7-9 and TRBJ1-5, reads DTGVSQNPRHKITKRGQNVTFRCDPISEHNRLYWYRQTLGQGPEFLTYFQNEAQLEKSRLLSDRFSAERPKGSFSTLEIQRTEQGDSAMYLCASSAGQGVGPQHFGDGTRLSIL.

This chain connects TRBV30 to TRBJ2-7, with D perhaps matching TRBD1 (6 bases). Germline V gene sequence: CDR1 GTSNPN, CDR2 SVGIG (reference sequence). V was shortened by 0 bases and J by 7 bases, with 25 bases between the two germline ends. This CDR3 contains 17 residues. This chain's CDR3 is CAWSVSRQAITSWEQYF. The DNA of the CDR3 is TGTGCCTGGAGTGTCTCACGACAGGCCATAACTTCGTGGGAGCAGTACTTC.

This clone was recorded a few times. This sequence joins TRBV6-5 and TRBJ1-2; a weak D match, TRBD1 (6 bases). The length of the CDR3 is 11 residues. Germline V lookup: CDR1 MNHEY, CDR2 SVGAGI. Trimming took off 2 bases at V and 10 bases at J, with 8 bases between the two ends. Written as DNA, the CDR3 is TGTGCCAGCAGTTACGGGGACACCTACACCTTC. Protein product: CASSYGDTYTF.

This clone came up a few times. The chain carries TRBV7-9 and TRBJ2-1, with 7 nucleotides matching TRBD1. V dropped 7 bases and J dropped 6; count of bases not matched to a gene: 12. Germline V gene lookup returns CDR1 SEHNR and CDR2 FQNEAQ (reference sequence). This CDR3 contains 15 residues. The CDR3 DNA reads as TGTGCCAGCAAATCGGCGGGCCCAGGGGGCAATGAGCAGTTCTTC. It translates to CASKSAGPGGNEQFF.

This rearrangement joins TRBV14 to TRBJ2-3; a possible D gene is TRBD2 (6 bases). Trimming left V 1 base short and J 1 base short, with 9 bases between. The germline V gene encodes CDR1 SGHDN and CDR2 FVKESK. The CDR3 contains 15 residues. The CDR3 bases are TGTGCCAGCAGCCAAGGGCGGGGAGGCACAGATACGCAGTATTTT. Translation gives CASSQGRGGTDTQYF.